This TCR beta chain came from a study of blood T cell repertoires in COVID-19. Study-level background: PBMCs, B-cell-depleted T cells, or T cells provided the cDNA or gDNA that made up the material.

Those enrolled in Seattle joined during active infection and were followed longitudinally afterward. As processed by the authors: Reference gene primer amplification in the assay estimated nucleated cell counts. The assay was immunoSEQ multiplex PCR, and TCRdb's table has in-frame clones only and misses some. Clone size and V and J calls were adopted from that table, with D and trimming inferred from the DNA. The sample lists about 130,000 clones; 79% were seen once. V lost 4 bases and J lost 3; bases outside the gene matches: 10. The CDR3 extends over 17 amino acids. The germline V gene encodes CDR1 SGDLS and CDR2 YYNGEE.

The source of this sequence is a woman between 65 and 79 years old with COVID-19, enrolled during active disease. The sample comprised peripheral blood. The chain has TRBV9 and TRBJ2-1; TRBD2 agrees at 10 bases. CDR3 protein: CASSPGLAGGYYNEQFF. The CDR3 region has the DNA TGTGCCAGCAGCCCCGGATTAGCGGGGGGCTACTACAATGAGCAGTTCTTC.